The 8 T cell receptor beta chains below come from one sample, sequenced in a study of shared clonotypes between healthy human individuals. The assay was immunoSEQ multiplex PCR, and TCRdb's table has in-frame clones only and misses some. Counted here are around 510,000 clones, roughly 79% occurring once; the ten biggest clones make up about 12%. What was sequenced was PBMCs. Source of these receptors: a woman between 35 and 50 years old in good health. Some clones in this sample may be carry-over from other donors' samples.

The chain recombines TRBV5-4 with TRBJ1-1; the D gene is possibly TRBD1 (6 bases). V was pared by 1 base and J by 10 bases, with 14 bases between. CDR1 and CDR2 from the germline V gene are SGHNT and YYREEE (reference sequence). This CDR3 comprises 13 residues. The CDR3 spells CASSLRDKNLAFF. The DNA for the CDR3 is TGTGCCAGCAGCTTGAGGGACAAAAATTTAGCTTTCTTT.

This clone was picked up one time. J is TRBJ2-7 and V is TRBV29-1, with D possibly matching TRBD1 (6 bases). Trimming took off 3 bases at V and 1 base at J, with 7 bases between the two ends. The CDR3 length is 12 residues. The germline V gene encodes CDR1 SQVTM and CDR2 ANQGSEA. The CDR3 reads CSVEDSSYEQYF. The CDR3 region has the DNA TGCAGCGTTGAGGACAGTTCCTACGAGCAGTACTTC.

This chain connects TRBV7-8 to TRBJ2-3; 9 bases fit TRBD2. Germline V gives CDR1 SGHVS, CDR2 FQNEAQ. Unmatched junction bases numbered 11, after V lost 4 bases and J lost 0 bases. This CDR3 contains 18 residues. CDR3 DNA sequence: TGTGCCAGCAGCTCACCCCTGGTCCTAGCGGGAAGCACAGATACGCAGTATTTT. It yields the protein CASSSPLVLAGSTDTQYF.

J is TRBJ2-3 and V is TRBV2; no firm D call. The germline V gene has CDR1 SNHLY and CDR2 FYNNEI. Deletions cut 1 base from V and 2 bases from J, with 10 bases between. This CDR3 is 15 amino acids long. The CDR3 region has the DNA TGTGCCAGCAGTGAAGAGCAGTACCCCACAGATACGCAGTATTTT. Translated: CASSEEQYPTDTQYF.

The chain carries TRBV21-1 and TRBJ2-1. TRBV21-1 is a pseudogene locus. The CDR3 is 14 residues long. The CDR3 DNA follows: TGTGCCAGCAGCAAAGGGGAAGAGAACAATGAGCAGTTCTTC. It encodes CASSKGEENNEQFF.

The genes are TRBV2 and TRBJ2-1, with 12 bases identical to TRBD1. The CDR3 consists of 14 residues. Germline lookup yields CDR1 SNHLY and CDR2 FYNNEI. V dropped 5 bases and J dropped 8; count of bases not matched to a gene: 4. DNA for the CDR3: TGTGCCAGCAGTAGGGGACAGGGGGCTTATGAGCAGTTCTTC. This encodes CASSRGQGAYEQFF.

The rearrangement joins TRBV5-1 to TRBJ2-2; D not certain. CDR3 length: 15 residues. Looked up from germline, CDR1 is SGHRS and CDR2 is YFSETQ. V was shortened by 0 bases and J by 2 bases, with 8 bases between the two germline ends. This CDR3 is CASSLDPGNTGELFF. The CDR3 DNA sequence: TGCGCCAGCAGCTTGGACCCCGGTAACACCGGGGAGCTGTTTTTT.

The chain links TRBV7-2 to TRBJ2-7; possible D gene TRBD2, 5 bases. The V gene's germline CDR1 is SGHTA and CDR2 FQGNSA. The CDR3 runs to 14 residues. V was trimmed by 1 base and J by 2 bases, leaving 9 bases between them. CDR3: CASSLDSGAYEQYF. CDR3 sequence (DNA): TGTGCCAGCAGCTTAGACTCCGGGGCCTACGAGCAGTACTTC. Full variable domain (outside the CDR3, taken from reference TRBV7-2 and TRBJ2-7): GAGVSQSPSNKVTEKGKDVELRCDPISGHTALYWYRQSLGQGLEFLIYFQGNSAPDKSGLPSDRFSAERTGGSVSTLTIQRTQQEDSAVYLCASSLDSGAYEQYFGPGTRLTVT.